The 4 T cell receptor beta chains presented below share a single source sample, sequenced in a study of cytomegalovirus exposure and HLA in healthy donors (dated by TCRdb to 2016 to 2017). Libraries were prepared through the immunoSEQ multiplex PCR assay. For the multiplex PCR, a mixture combining 60 forward primers for TCR Vbeta segments and 13 reverse primers for TCR Jbeta segments was used. TCRdb provides this immuneACCESS table in a form limited to in-frame rearrangements. Some clones are lacking; in checked studies, under half of them reflect an unresolved V gene, and why the rest are absent is not known. The sample has tens of thousands of clones on record, over 9% of them singletons. More than 20% of the sample is taken by the ten largest. The source material was PBMCs. These receptors all come from a man in his 60s in good health and CMV-seropositive.

This clone came up a few times. The chain is built from TRBV5-3 and TRBJ1-5; 7 bases match TRBD1. TRBV5-3 is designated an ORF whose function remains uncertain. The trim removed 1 base at V and 7 bases at J, leaving 8 bases unmatched. This CDR3 is 15 amino acids long. CDR3 coding DNA: TGTGCCAGAAGCTTGACACAGGGGAAGGGGCAGCCCCAGCATTTT. Its translation is CARSLTQGKGQPQHF.

V is TRBV7-3 and J is TRBJ2-1; TRBD2 matches at 8 bases. V lost 0 bases to trimming and J lost 2 bases; unmatched junction nucleotides: 3. Per germline, CDR1 SGHTA and CDR2 FQGTGA. The CDR3 has 16 residues. The CDR3 DNA follows: TGTGCCAGCAGCTTAACGGGACTAGGGACCTACAATGAGCAGTTCTTC. Amino acids: CASSLTGLGTYNEQFF.

In its sample, this clone was seen a few times. The chain couples TRBV7-3 to TRBJ2-2, with unresolved D. CDR1 and CDR2 from the germline V gene are SGHTA and FQGTGA. The CDR3 has 16 amino acids. The V and J ends lost 5 bases and 2 bases respectively, with 15 bases between them. CDR3 sequence (DNA): TGTGCCAGCAGCCGGAGTTACCTGCACAACACCGGGGAGCTGTTTTTT. It translates to CASSRSYLHNTGELFF.

This clone showed up just a few times. V and J are TRBV7-9 and TRBJ2-7; 8 positions agree with TRBD1. Trimming took 5 bases from V and 5 from J; bases not matched to a gene: 11. CDR1 is SEHNR and CDR2 is FQNEAQ in the germline V gene (reference sequence). The CDR3 runs to 15 residues. As DNA, the CDR3 is TGTGCCAGCAGCCGATGGCTGCAGGGGGCCAACGAGCAGTACTTC. It specifies CASSRWLQGANEQYF.